The 3 T cell receptor beta chains given below trace back to one sample, sequenced in a study of T-cell memory formation after mild COVID-19. MiXCR was run by TCRdb on the 5' RACE reads, yielding one entry per CDR3 protein. Here the sample spans about 340,000 distinct CDR3 sequences, roughly 20% being singletons. Sequencing was performed on PBMCs or a T cell subset sorted from them (not recorded which). The receptor source for this set is an adult woman who had mild COVID-19 (a few samples of this study predate the infection). Cell type and time point are not known.

This clonotype occurred a few times. The chain recombines TRBV15 with TRBJ2-1; 13 bases line up with TRBD2. CDR1 LNHNV and CDR2 YYDKDF come from the germline V gene (reference sequence). V lost 5 bases, J lost 8 bases, and 6 bases stayed unmatched. The CDR3 consists of 15 residues. DNA for the CDR3: TGTGCCACCAGCCAGACTAGCGGGAGGAGACATGAGCAGTTCTTC. Protein sequence: CATSQTSGRRHEQFF.

This clonotype was seen only a few times. This chain links TRBV2 with TRBJ2-1; D ambiguous. Per the germline V gene, CDR1 is SNHLY and CDR2 is FYNNEI. The CDR3 consists of 13 residues. V gave up 6 bases and J gave up 3 bases, with 9 bases separating them. The CDR3 protein is CASRKEVYNEQFF. As DNA, the CDR3 is TGTGCCAGCAGGAAAGAGGTCTACAATGAGCAGTTCTTC.

J is TRBJ2-2 and V is TRBV11-1; D not resolved. Germline assignment: CDR1 SGHAT and CDR2 FQDESV (reference sequence). CDR3 length: 15 amino acids. V was clipped by 1 base and J by 2 bases, with 8 bases between them. This CDR3 reads CASSLEELNTGELFF. CDR3 coding DNA: TGTGCCAGCAGCTTAGAAGAATTAAACACCGGGGAGCTGTTTTTT.